A single T cell receptor beta chain is shown here with its context. The record originates from a study of identical twins. Using its own MiXCR run on the 5' RACE reads, TCRdb lists one record per CDR3 protein. In the table there are hundreds of thousands of distinct CDR3 sequences, under 8.5% of which are singletons. V was trimmed by 7 bases and J by 1 base, leaving 13 bases between them. This CDR3 is built from 14 residues. The same data also went into a second study, on yellow fever vaccine responses in identical twins.

Sequenced input: PBMCs. The sequence came from a young woman in good health. The chain employs TRBV12-3 or TRBV12-4 and TRBJ1-2, with a weak D call TRBD1 (6 bases). CDR3 DNA sequence: TGTGCCAGCATCGTGGGGACAAATAACTATGGCTACACCTTC. It encodes CASIVGTNNYGYTF.